The present T cell receptor (beta chain) was sequenced within a study of T cell repertoires in cytomegalovirus infection. This clonotype has just a few counts. Using its own MiXCR run on the reads, TCRdb lists one record per CDR3 protein. The table shows 450,000 to 550,000 distinct CDR3 sequences, with 16% occurring only once. V lost 8 bases and J lost 12; bases outside the gene matches: 12. The CDR3 sequence is 13 residues long. Per the germline V gene, CDR1 is SNHLY and CDR2 is FYNNEI. The TCR comes from a human donor in good health (CMV status not recorded). Some clones in this sample may be carry-over from other donors' samples. The chain is built from TRBV2 and TRBJ1-1; 10 nucleotides match TRBD1. Sequenced material: CD8+ T cells from PBMCs. The CDR3 loop reads CASYDRGREGSFF. The CDR3 DNA is TGTGCCAGCTATGACAGGGGGCGTGAGGGTTCTTTCTTT.